The clone carrying this T cell receptor beta chain was picked up a small number of times. The target antigen is unknown. This sample was taken from a study of T cells after yellow fever vaccination. Study findings and constraints: Researchers cautioned that FACS-sorted repertoires could harbor abundant clonotypes contaminating from the bulk population. Most clones from primary vaccination were detected again post-booster (about 95% CD4, 88% CD8).

TCRdb fed the 5' RACE reads into MiXCR, producing one record per CDR3 protein. Among 300,000 to 350,000 distinct CDR3 sequences, approximately 12% were seen once, and the ten largest hold 3% to 3.5%. This CDR3 has 13 residues. Trimming took off 3 bases at V and 2 bases at J, with 9 bases between the two ends. CDR1 is SGHRS and CDR2 is YFSETQ in the germline V gene. This material consisted of CD4+ T cells sorted from PBMCs, taken 45 days after the yellow fever booster vaccination. The chain links TRBV5-1 to TRBJ2-7; D is undetermined. The clonotype was recovered from a man younger than 35 who received the YFV17D yellow fever vaccine. In DNA form, the CDR3 reads TGCGCCAGCAGCTGGGGTACAGCCTACGAGCAGTACTTC. Protein: CASSWGTAYEQYF.